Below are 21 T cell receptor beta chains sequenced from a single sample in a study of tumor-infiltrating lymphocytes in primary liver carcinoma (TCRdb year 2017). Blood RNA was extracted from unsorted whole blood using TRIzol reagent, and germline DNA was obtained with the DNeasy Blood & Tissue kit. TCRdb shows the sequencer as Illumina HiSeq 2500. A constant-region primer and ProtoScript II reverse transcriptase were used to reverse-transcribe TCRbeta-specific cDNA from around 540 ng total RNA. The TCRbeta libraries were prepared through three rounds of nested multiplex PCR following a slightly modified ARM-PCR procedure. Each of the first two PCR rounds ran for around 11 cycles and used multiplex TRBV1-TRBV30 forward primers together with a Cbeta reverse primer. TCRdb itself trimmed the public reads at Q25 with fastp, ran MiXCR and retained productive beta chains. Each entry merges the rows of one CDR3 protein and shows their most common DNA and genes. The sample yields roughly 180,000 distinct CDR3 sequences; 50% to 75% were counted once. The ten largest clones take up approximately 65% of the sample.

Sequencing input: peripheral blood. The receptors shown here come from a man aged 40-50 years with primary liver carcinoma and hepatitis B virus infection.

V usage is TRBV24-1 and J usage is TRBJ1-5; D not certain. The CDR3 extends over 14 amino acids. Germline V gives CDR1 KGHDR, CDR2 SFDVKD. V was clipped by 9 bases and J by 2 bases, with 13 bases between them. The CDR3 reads CATDDGSGNQPQHF. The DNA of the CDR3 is TGTGCCACCGATGACGGAAGCGGCAATCAGCCCCAGCATTTT.

The CDR3 sequence is CASSPQTGGETQYF. CDR3 DNA sequence: TGTGCCAGCAGTCCCCAGACAGGGGGGGAGACCCAGTACTTC. V and J are TRBV12-3 or TRBV12-4 and TRBJ2-5; 9 nucleotides match TRBD1. V gave up 5 bases and J gave up 5 bases; unmatched junction bases: 6. This CDR3 comprises 14 residues.

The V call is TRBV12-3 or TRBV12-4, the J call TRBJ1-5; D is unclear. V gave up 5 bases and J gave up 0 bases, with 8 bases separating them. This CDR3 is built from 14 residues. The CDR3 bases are TGTGCCAGCAGTGCAACAGTTAGCAATCAGCCCCAGCATTTT. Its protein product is CASSATVSNQPQHF.

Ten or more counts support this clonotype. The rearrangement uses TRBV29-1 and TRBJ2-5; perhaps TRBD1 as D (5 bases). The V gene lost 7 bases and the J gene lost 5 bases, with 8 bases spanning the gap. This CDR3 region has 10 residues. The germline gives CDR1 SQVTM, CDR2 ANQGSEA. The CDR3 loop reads CSAYRETQYF. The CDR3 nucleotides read TGCAGCGCCTACAGGGAGACCCAGTACTTC.

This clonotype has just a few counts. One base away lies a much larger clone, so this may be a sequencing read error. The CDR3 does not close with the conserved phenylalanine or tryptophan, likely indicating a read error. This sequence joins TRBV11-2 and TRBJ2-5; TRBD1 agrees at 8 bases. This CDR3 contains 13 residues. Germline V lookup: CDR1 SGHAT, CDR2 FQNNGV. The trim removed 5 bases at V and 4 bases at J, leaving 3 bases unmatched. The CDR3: CASSKDRGETQYL. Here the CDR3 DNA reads TGTGCCAGCAGCAAAGACAGGGGAGAGACCCAGTACCTC.

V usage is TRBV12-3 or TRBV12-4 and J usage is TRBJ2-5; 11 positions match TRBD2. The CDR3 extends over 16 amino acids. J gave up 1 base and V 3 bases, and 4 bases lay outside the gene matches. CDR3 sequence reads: CASSFRLAGCQETQYF. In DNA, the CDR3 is TGTGCCAGCAGTTTTCGACTAGCGGGATGCCAAGAGACCCAGTACTTC.

CDR3 bases: TGCAGCGTTGAAGTTCAAGTCGGGAGGGACATTGAGCAGTTCTTC. As protein: CSVEVQVGRDIEQFF. This chain uses TRBV29-1 with TRBJ2-1; 8 nucleotides agree with TRBD2. V was pared by 1 base and J by 9 bases, with 11 bases of the junction left unmatched. Germline assignment: CDR1 SQVTM and CDR2 ANQGSEA. The length of the CDR3 is 15 residues.

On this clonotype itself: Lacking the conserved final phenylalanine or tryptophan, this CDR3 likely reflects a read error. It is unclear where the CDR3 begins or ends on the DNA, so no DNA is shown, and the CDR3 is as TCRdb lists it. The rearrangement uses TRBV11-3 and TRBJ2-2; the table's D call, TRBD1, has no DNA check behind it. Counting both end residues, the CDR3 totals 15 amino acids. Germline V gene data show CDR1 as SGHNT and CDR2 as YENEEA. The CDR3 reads CASSLVCPGTGEMFS.

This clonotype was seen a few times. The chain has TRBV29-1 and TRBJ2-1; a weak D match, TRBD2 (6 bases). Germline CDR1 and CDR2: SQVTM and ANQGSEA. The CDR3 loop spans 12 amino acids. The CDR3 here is CTGRGSHNEQFF. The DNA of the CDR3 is TGCACCGGACGGGGGTCTCACAATGAGCAGTTCTTC.

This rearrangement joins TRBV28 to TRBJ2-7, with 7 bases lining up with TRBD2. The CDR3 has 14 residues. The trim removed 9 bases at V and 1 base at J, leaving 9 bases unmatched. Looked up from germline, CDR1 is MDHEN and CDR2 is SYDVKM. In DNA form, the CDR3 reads TGTGCCAGTCAGACTGCGCGGGAGTCCTACGAGCAGTACTTC. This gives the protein CASQTARESYEQYF.

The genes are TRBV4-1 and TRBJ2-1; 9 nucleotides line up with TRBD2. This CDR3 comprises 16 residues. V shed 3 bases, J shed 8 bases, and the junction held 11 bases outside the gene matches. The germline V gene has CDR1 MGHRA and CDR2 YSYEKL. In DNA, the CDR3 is TGCGCCAGCAGCCAGGAACGACTAGCGGCCCGGGATGAGCAGTTCTTC. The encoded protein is CASSQERLAARDEQFF.

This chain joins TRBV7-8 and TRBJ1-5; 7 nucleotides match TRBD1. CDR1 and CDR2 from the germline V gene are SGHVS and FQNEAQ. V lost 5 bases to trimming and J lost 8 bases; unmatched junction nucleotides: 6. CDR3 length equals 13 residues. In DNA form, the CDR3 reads TGTGCCAGCAGCCCCAATCAGGGGGAGCCCCAGCATTTT. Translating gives CASSPNQGEPQHF.

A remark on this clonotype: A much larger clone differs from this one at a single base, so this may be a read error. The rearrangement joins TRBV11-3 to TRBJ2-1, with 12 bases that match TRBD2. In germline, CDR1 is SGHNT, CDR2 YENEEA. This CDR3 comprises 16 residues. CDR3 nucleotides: TGTTCCAGCAGCTTGGATGGACTAGCGGGGTACAATGAGCAGTTCTTC. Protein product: CSSSLDGLAGYNEQFF.

The DNA of the CDR3 is TGTGCCAGCAGCCCCCGCGGGGGTACGCAGTATTTT. Translation gives CASSPRGGTQYF. The V gene is TRBV7-3, the J gene TRBJ2-3; 7 bases map to TRBD2. Germline loops: CDR1 SGHTA, CDR2 FQGTGA. The J segment lost 8 bases and the V segment lost 5 bases, leaving 4 bases of the junction unmatched. The CDR3 consists of 12 residues.

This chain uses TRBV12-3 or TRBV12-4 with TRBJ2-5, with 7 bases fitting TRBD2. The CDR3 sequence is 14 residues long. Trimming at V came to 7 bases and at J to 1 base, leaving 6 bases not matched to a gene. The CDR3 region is CASTGSGLQETQYF. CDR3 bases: TGTGCCAGCACGGGTAGCGGGCTCCAAGAGACCCAGTACTTC.

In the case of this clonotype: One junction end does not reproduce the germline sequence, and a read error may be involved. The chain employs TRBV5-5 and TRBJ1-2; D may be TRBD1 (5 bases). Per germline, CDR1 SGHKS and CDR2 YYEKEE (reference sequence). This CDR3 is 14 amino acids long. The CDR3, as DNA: TGTGCCTGCAGCACCGCCGGGGCCCACTATGGCTACACCTTC. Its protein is CACSTAGAHYGYTF.

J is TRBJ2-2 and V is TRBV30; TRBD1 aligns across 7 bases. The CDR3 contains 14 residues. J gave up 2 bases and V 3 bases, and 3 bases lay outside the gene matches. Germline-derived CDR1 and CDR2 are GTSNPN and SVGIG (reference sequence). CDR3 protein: CAWRRGPNTGELFF. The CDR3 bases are TGTGCCTGGAGGAGGGGGCCAAACACCGGGGAGCTGTTTTTT.

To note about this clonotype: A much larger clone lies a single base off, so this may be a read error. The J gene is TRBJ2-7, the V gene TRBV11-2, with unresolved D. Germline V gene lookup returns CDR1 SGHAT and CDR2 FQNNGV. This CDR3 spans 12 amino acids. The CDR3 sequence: CPSSLETYEQYF. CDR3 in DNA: TGTCCCAGCAGCTTAGAGACCTACGAGCAGTACTTC.

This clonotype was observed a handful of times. The CDR3 protein is CASSYGMTTSGSYEQYF. The CDR3 DNA reads TGTGCCAGCAGTTACGGTATGACTACTAGCGGGAGCTACGAGCAGTACTTC. The rearrangement joins TRBV6-5 to TRBJ2-7; 11 bases align to TRBD2. CDR3 length: 17 residues. Germline V gene sequence: CDR1 MNHEY, CDR2 SVGAGI. J gave up 3 bases and V 2 bases, and 9 bases lay outside the gene matches.

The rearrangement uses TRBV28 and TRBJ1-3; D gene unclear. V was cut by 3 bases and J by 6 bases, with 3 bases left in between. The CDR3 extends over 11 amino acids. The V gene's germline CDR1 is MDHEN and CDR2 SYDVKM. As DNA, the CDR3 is TGTGCCAGCAGTTTGTCAAACACCATATATTTT. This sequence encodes CASSLSNTIYF.

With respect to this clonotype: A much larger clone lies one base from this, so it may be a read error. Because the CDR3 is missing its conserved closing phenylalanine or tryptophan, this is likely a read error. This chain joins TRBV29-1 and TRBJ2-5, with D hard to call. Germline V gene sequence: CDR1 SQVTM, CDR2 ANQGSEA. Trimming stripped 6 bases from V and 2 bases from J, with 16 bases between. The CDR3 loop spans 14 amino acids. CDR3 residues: CSVPRLDLQETQYL. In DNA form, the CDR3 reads TGCAGCGTACCCAGACTGGACCTACAAGAGACCCAGTACCTC.